This T cell receptor beta chain derives from a study of cytomegalovirus exposure and HLA in healthy donors. About the study: A preliminary data release comprised about 85 million unique TCRs obtained from HLA-typed donors. Findings and limits, study-wide: Reported findings show TCR beta sequences accurately forecast HLA-A and HLA-B alleles in most subjects. Later on, a genetic analysis was performed. It linked a missense variant in DCLRE1C with V- and J-gene trimming of TCR beta. When a later analysis compared HLA-associated TCR beta chains with equally common others, the HLA-associated chains turned out to be more clonally expanded and to have lower generation probabilities.

Details on this clone: Its antigen is currently unknown.

PCR was performed using 60 Vbeta and 13 Jbeta primers. Clones were read by immunoSEQ multiplex PCR, and TCRdb kept only the in-frame ones, dropping some. The data show roughly 100,000 clones, around 73% seen once. CDR3 size: 15 residues. The J segment lost 5 bases and the V segment lost 5 bases, leaving 6 bases of the junction unmatched. Germline assignment: CDR1 SGHVS and CDR2 FQNEAQ. This rearrangement joins TRBV7-8 to TRBJ2-2, with 9 bases aligning to TRBD1. The receptor was isolated from a man in his forties in good health and CMV-seronegative. The sample comprised PBMCs. The CDR3 nucleotides read TGTGCCAGCAGCCGGGGACAGGGAGGGACCGGGGAGCTGTTTTTT. As protein: CASSRGQGGTGELFF. Complete variable domain (other parts from reference TRBV7-8 and TRBJ2-2): GAGVSQSPRYKVAKRGQDVALRCDPISGHVSLFWYQQALGQGPEFLTYFQNEAQLDKSGLPSDRFFAERPEGSVSTLKIQRTQQEDSAVYLCASSRGQGGTGELFFGEGSRLTVL.